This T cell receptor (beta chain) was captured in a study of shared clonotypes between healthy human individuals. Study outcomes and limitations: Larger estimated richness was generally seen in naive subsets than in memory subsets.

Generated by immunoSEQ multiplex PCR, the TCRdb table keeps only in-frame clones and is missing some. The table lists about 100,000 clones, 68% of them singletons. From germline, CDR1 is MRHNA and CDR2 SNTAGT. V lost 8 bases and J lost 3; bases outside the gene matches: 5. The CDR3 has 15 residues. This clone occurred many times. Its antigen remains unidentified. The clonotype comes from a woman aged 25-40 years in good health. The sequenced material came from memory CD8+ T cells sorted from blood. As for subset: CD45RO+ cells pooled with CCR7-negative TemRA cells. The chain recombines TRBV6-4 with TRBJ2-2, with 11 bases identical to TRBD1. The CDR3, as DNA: TGTGCCAGCCGGCCGGGACAGGGGGACACCGGGGAGCTGTTTTTT. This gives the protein CASRPGQGDTGELFF.